A selection of T cell receptor beta chains follows, all from one sample in a study of cytomegalovirus exposure and HLA in healthy donors. Repertoires were generated with immunoSEQ multiplex PCR, while TCRdb's copy carries only in-frame clones and drops some. The repertoire holds fewer than 250,000 clones, 75% to 80% seen once, with 1.8% in the top ten. Sequencing was performed on PBMCs. These receptors were obtained from a male donor in good health and CMV-seronegative. Each CDR3 is given with its conserved first and last residue. Fields, in order: J gene, V gene, D gene, clone size, CDR3 DNA, CDR3 protein. A D gene is named only where the DNA matches it firmly. Some rows have no size entry. The others give once, few or many, or a class for an expanded clone.

TRBJ2-1,TRBV19,TRBD2,.,TGTGCCAGTCAAAGTGGGGTAGCGGGAGTAGAGCAGTTCTTC,CASQSGVAGVEQFF
TRBJ1-1,TRBV7-8,TRBD1,few,TGTGCCAGCAGCTCCTTTGGCGGACAGGCGGTGGCGGCTGAAGCTTTCTTT,CASSSFGGQAVAAEAFF
TRBJ2-7,TRBV2,TRBD2,.,TGTGCCAGCAGTACTTCACTAGCGGGAGACTCCTACGAGCAGTACTTC,CASSTSLAGDSYEQYF
TRBJ1-2,TRBV14,.,.,TGTGCCAGCAGCCTCTTAGACAGCAAAGGCTACACCTTC,CASSLLDSKGYTF
TRBJ1-1,TRBV6-6,TRBD1,.,TGTGCTAGCATAGAACAGGGGGCGCATCCTGAAGCTTTCTTT,CASIEQGAHPEAFF
TRBJ1-2,TRBV19,.,.,TGTGCCAGTAGTATTGCAGCGGATAACTATGGCTACACCTTC,CASSIAADNYGYTF
TRBJ2-7,TRBV19,TRBD1,.,TGTGCCAGTAGTATCGGACAGGGCTTAAGCTACGAGCAGTACTTC,CASSIGQGLSYEQYF
TRBJ2-5,TRBV7-2,.,.,TGTGCCAGCAGCTTAAGGAGAGAAGAGACCCAGTACTTC,CASSLRREETQYF
TRBJ2-6,TRBV15,TRBD1,few,TGTGCCACCAGCAGAGATAGAGGGACAGGGGCCCTCTCTGGGGCCAACGTCCTGACTTTC,CATSRDRGTGALSGANVLTF
TRBJ2-1,TRBV27,.,.,TGTGCCAGCAGTTTCAAGGGAGTATCTGAGCAGTTCTTC,CASSFKGVSEQFF
TRBJ1-6,TRBV2,.,few,TGTGCCAGCAACCCCAGGCAGGGGAATTCACCCCTCCACTTT,CASNPRQGNSPLHF
TRBJ2-5,TRBV4-2,TRBD2,once,TGTGCCAGCAGCCGGACGGGAGGGGGAGAGACCCAGTACTTC,CASSRTGGGETQYF
TRBJ2-7,TRBV4-1,.,.,TGCGCCAGCAGCCGACGTAGCGGACTAACCTACGAGCAGTACTTC,CASSRRSGLTYEQYF
TRBJ1-5,TRBV27,TRBD1,.,TGTGCCAGCAGATATGGGACAGGGATTAATCAGCCCCAGCATTTT,CASRYGTGINQPQHF
TRBJ2-7,TRBV18,.,.,TGTGCCAGCTCACCAGAGCAGGTTTACGAGCAGTACTTC,CASSPEQVYEQYF
TRBJ2-2,TRBV29-1,TRBD1,.,TGCAGCGTGACGGGACAGGGGGCCACCGGGGAGCTGTTTTTT,CSVTGQGATGELFF
TRBJ2-7,TRBV5-1,.,.,TGCGCCAGCAGCTTGGCGACGGGTCGTTCCTACGAGCAGTACTTC,CASSLATGRSYEQYF
TRBJ1-5,TRBV28,.,.,TGTGCCAGCAGTTTTTCGGGTGGTGGGTATCAGCCCCAGCATTTT,CASSFSGGGYQPQHF
TRBJ1-4,TRBV4-3,.,.,TGCGCCAGCAGCCGCGTTACAAGGGGATTGGATGAAAAACTGTTTTTT,CASSRVTRGLDEKLFF
TRBJ2-4,TRBV6-6,.,.,TGTGCCAGCAGCCCCGGGGTGATTCTAGCCAAAAACATTCAGTACTTC,CASSPGVILAKNIQYF
TRBJ1-5,TRBV28,.,.,TGTGCCAGCAGTTTGGGAAGACAGCGCAATCAGCCCCAGCATTTT,CASSLGRQRNQPQHF
TRBJ2-2,TRBV18,TRBD1,.,TGTGCCGGCTCACAGCAGGGGGACACCGGGGAGCTGTTTTTT,CAGSQQGDTGELFF
TRBJ2-7,TRBV15,.,.,TGTGCCACCAGCAGAGAGGGGGGCGGGACAGCCTACGAGCAGTACTTC,CATSREGGGTAYEQYF
TRBJ1-1,TRBV5-6,TRBD1,.,TGTGCCAGCAGCTTTCTTGGGACAGCGCACCGTTCTGAAGCTTTCTTT,CASSFLGTAHRSEAFF
TRBJ2-7,TRBV4-3,TRBD1,.,TGCGCCAGCAGCCAGGGACAGGGATCAGGGGACGAGCAGTACTTC,CASSQGQGSGDEQYF
TRBJ2-5,TRBV30,TRBD2,.,TGTGCCTGGAGTGTACTCGGGAGGCAAGAGACCCAGTACTTC,CAWSVLGRQETQYF
TRBJ2-1,TRBV6-6,.,.,TGTGCCAGTAAACGGGACAGCGGGTACAATGAGCAGTTCTTC,CASKRDSGYNEQFF
TRBJ2-7,TRBV19,TRBD1,.,TGTGCCAGTAGTGACCCCGCGACAGGGGCGGACGAGCAGTACTTC,CASSDPATGADEQYF
TRBJ2-5,TRBV7-9,.,.,TGTGCCAGCAGCTTAATCCAGGAGACCCAGTACTTC,CASSLIQETQYF
TRBJ1-5,TRBV7-7,.,few,TGTGCTAGCAGCCCGGGTGAGGGACAACCCCAGCATTTT,CASSPGEGQPQHF
TRBJ1-4,TRBV28,.,.,TGTGCCAGCAGTTTAGAGGGAAGTTGGGATGAAAAACTGTTTTTT,CASSLEGSWDEKLFF
TRBJ2-3,TRBV11-3,.,once,TGTGCCAGCAGCTTCAGGGGCTTGGGCACAGATACGCAGTATTTT,CASSFRGLGTDTQYF
TRBJ2-1,TRBV30,.,.,TGTGCCTGGAGTGTAGCGAATGAGCAGTTCTTC,CAWSVANEQFF
TRBJ1-5,TRBV5-1,.,.,TGCGCCAGCAGCTTGGCCGGGGTGGGCAATCAGCCCCAGCATTTT,CASSLAGVGNQPQHF
TRBJ1-2,TRBV5-1,TRBD1,.,TGCGCCAGCAGCGTTGACAGGGATTACGGCTACACCTTC,CASSVDRDYGYTF
TRBJ2-5,TRBV14,.,.,TGTGCCAGCAGCCAATTGAGAGAGACCCAGTACTTC,CASSQLRETQYF
TRBJ1-1,TRBV6-4,TRBD1,.,TGTGCCAGCAGTGACTCAGCCCGGGACAGGGGTGAAGCTTTCTTT,CASSDSARDRGEAFF
TRBJ2-1,TRBV7-6,.,.,TGTGCCAGCAGCCCGGTTCAGGCAACCTACAATGAGCAGTTCTTC,CASSPVQATYNEQFF
TRBJ1-5,TRBV5-3,TRBD1,.,TGTGCCAGAAGCTTCCAGGGGGCGCGGAGTCAGCCCCAGCATTTT,CARSFQGARSQPQHF
TRBJ1-1,TRBV29-1,.,.,TGCAGCGTTGAACCTAGACCGGCTAACACTGAAGCTTTCTTT,CSVEPRPANTEAFF
TRBJ1-1,TRBV7-2,TRBD1,.,TGTGCCAGCAGCTTTTTCCGGACAGGGGGGGATGAAGCTTTCTTT,CASSFFRTGGDEAFF